A single sample is the source of the 5 T cell receptor beta chains below, sequenced in a study of blood T cell repertoires in COVID-19. TCRdb keeps only in-frame clones here, not all; method: immunoSEQ multiplex PCR. The sample records about 220,000 clones, 82% being singletons. Sequencing was performed on PBMCs or T cells enriched from blood (not recorded which). The source is a woman aged 60-70 years who had recovered from COVID-19.

In this sample, this clone turned up once. This chain links TRBV5-4 with TRBJ2-3, with D possibly TRBD1 on 5 matching bases. V lost 6 bases and J 0 bases, leaving 8 bases between the germline ends. The CDR3 is 13 amino acids. From germline, CDR1 is SGHNT and CDR2 YYREEE (reference sequence). This chain's CDR3 is CASKTASTDTQYF. In DNA form, the CDR3 reads TGTGCCAGCAAGACAGCTAGCACAGATACGCAGTATTTT. Full variable domain (remainder filled in from reference TRBV5-4 and TRBJ2-3): ETGVTQSPTHLIKTRGQQVTLRCSSQSGHNTVSWYQQALGQGPQFIFQYYREEENGRGNFPPRFSGLQFPNYSSELNVNALELDDSALYLCASKTASTDTQYFGPGTRLTVL.

The chain recombines TRBV9 with TRBJ1-2; D gene uncertain. This CDR3 is built from 14 residues. V dropped 0 bases and J dropped 2 bases, with 8 bases sitting between them. The germline gives CDR1 SGDLS, CDR2 YYNGEE. Written as DNA, the CDR3 is TGTGCCAGCAGCGTAGGCCCGGGAAACTATGGCTACACCTTC. It codes for CASSVGPGNYGYTF.

In regard to this clone: This likely comes from a read error, as the CDR3 has no conserved phenylalanine or tryptophan at its end. No DNA is shown, since the ends of the CDR3 on it are uncertain; the CDR3 is the one TCRdb lists. The rearrangement links TRBV25-1 to TRBJ1-1; the table's D call, TRBD1, has no DNA check behind it. The CDR3 totals 8 residues, both ends included. The germline CDR1 and CDR2 sequences are MGHDK and SYGVNS. CDR3 sequence: CDTRDRAI.

The chain uses TRBV5-4 and TRBJ2-7; 9 bases match TRBD2. Germline-derived CDR1 and CDR2 are SGHNT and YYREEE (reference sequence). V trimming: 1 base; J trimming: 4 bases; junction bases outside the gene matches: 3. This CDR3 comprises 14 residues. DNA for the CDR3: TGTGCCAGCAGCTTGTCGCGGGGGGGATACGAGCAGTACTTC. Translated, it gives CASSLSRGGYEQYF. Full variable domain (outside the CDR3, taken from reference TRBV5-4 and TRBJ2-7): ETGVTQSPTHLIKTRGQQVTLRCSSQSGHNTVSWYQQALGQGPQFIFQYYREEENGRGNFPPRFSGLQFPNYSSELNVNALELDDSALYLCASSLSRGGYEQYFGPGTRLTVT.

The chain couples TRBV12-3 or TRBV12-4 to TRBJ2-7; 7 bases align to TRBD1. The CDR3 sequence is 12 residues long. Trimming removed 7 bases from V and 3 bases from J; junction bases left unmatched: 3. The CDR3 nucleotides are TGTGCCAGCAAGAGACAGGGCTACGAGCAGTACTTC. It specifies CASKRQGYEQYF.